This TCR beta chain was identified during a study of blood T cells in healthy people across ages. This clonotype was counted a few times. Antigen unknown. The study's findings and limits: More naive CD4+ cells and higher diversity marked long-lived donors relative to aged donors.

Combining a sample-barcoded 5' primer with a J-beta primer mix, a second PCR ran for roughly 6 to 11 cycles. At least 3 million CDR3-containing paired-end reads were obtained per sample. TCRdb itself ran the 5' RACE reads through MiXCR, one entry per CDR3 protein. In the table there are about 1.5 million distinct CDR3 sequences, roughly 40% of which are singletons. Sequences were obtained from blood. The clonotype comes from a woman between 18 and 29 years old in good health.

The CDR3 sequence: CASSWYPGADTQYF. CDR3 coding DNA: TGTGCCAGCAGTTGGTACCCTGGGGCAGATACGCAGTATTTT. V usage is TRBV27 and J usage is TRBJ2-3; unclear D gene. CDR3 length: 14 residues. The germline V and J ends were trimmed by 4 bases and 4 bases, with 12 bases remaining between them. From germline, CDR1 is MNHEY and CDR2 SMNVEV (reference sequence).